This section outlines one TCR beta chain sequence together with its context. This clone was seen once. Its antigen is not yet known. Nothing much larger sits one base from this clone, and base qualities are not available. Libraries were made using the immunoSEQ multiplex PCR assay. For the multiplex PCR, a mixture combining 60 forward primers for TCR Vbeta segments and 13 reverse primers for TCR Jbeta segments was used. The CDR3 region of rearranged TCR beta genes was amplified from genomic DNA with a multiplex PCR assay. The amplified TCR beta libraries were sequenced on the Illumina HiSeq System as 87-base-pair reads. On the authors' methods: A later analysis counted 65 million to 90 million unique TCR beta chains across the 690 or so repertoires, and approximately 11 million of these chains were shared by at least two donors. To remove PCR and sequencing errors, raw reads were error-corrected and collapsed into unique sequences using a nearest-neighbor algorithm that merged closely related sequences. CDR3 sequences were aligned to IMGT reference sequences to assign V, D and J gene segments. For a sequence to be retained, a match of at least six nucleotides to both a V gene segment and a J gene segment was required. A rearrangement was called productive if the CDR3 had no stop codons and remained in frame with V and J, and every other rearrangement was called non-productive. Following IMGT convention, CDR3 was defined as the stretch from the second conserved V-encoded cysteine to the conserved J-encoded phenylalanine. The earlier analysis of about 590 of the donors excluded sequences that lacked an unambiguous match to a single V gene segment. In an earlier analysis of a few hundred of the donors, V segments were called functional above 56.7% productive rearrangements and were called segregating when the between-donor standard deviation exceeded 5%. A statistical classification framework was developed to diagnose cytomegalovirus status using the catalog of TCR beta chain sequences. In a later analysis, V and J genes were assigned by comparing TCR nucleotide sequences against IMGT/GENE-DB human TR gene sequences. In a later analysis, CDR3 sequences and most-parsimonious VDJ recombination scenarios were assigned using the TCRdist pipeline. In a later analysis, each TCR beta chain was defined by its CDR3 amino acid sequence together with its V-gene family, and reads lacking a unique V-gene family were excluded. As a way to deal with suspected cross-contamination and a sequencing artifact, a later analysis dropped over 550 nucleotide sequences that were highly shared and had low generation probability. In a later analysis, a clonal expansion index was calculated for each public chain from normalized within-repertoire ranks of inferred template counts. In a later analysis, generation probabilities were computed using a VDJ recombination model fitted to out-of-frame rearrangements, and the results were checked against IGoR. In a later analysis, TCR-TCR, TCR-HLA and TCR-CMV co-occurrence was scored with hypergeometric tests, and a repertoire-size bias correction was applied to TCR pairs. To estimate false discovery rates, a later analysis permuted the HLA or CMV assignments 20 times. A later analysis grouped co-occurring TCRs with DBSCAN, adding TCRdist sequence similarity when clustering within HLA-allele-positive subsets. Repertoires with fewer than 30,000 or more than 120,000 public chains, plus five repertoires with anomalous nucleotide sharing, were excluded from co-occurrence clustering. TCRdb carries this immuneACCESS record with in-frame sequences only. Its versions omit some clonotypes, under half of them owing to an unresolved V gene in the studies checked, with the rest unexplained. V and J calls and clone size are as listed in that table; D and trimming were resolved from the DNA. The sample data list some 160,000 clones, and approximately 78% of these were observed just once. The ten largest make up approximately 4% of the sample.

The cohort was made up of about 670 healthy bone marrow donors. All cohort members were sampled while nominally healthy, although unrecorded immune exposures were likely present. The donor was CMV seropositive and was included in the group of 250 to 350 seropositive cohort members. A peripheral blood sample was provided by each donor, and peripheral blood mononuclear cells were used for TCR beta sequencing. Genomic DNA was extracted from the blood cell samples with the Qiagen DNeasy Blood Extraction Kit. V was cut back by 2 bases and J by 5 bases, leaving a gap of 18 bases between them. The CDR3 sequence holds 16 residues, the cysteine and phenylalanine included. The sequence is cut down to CDR3 DNA, 48 bases in frame from base 1. The germline V gene (reference sequence) specifies SGHNT as CDR1 and YYREEE as CDR2. This sample is drawn from a study of cytomegalovirus exposure and HLA in healthy donors (dated by TCRdb to about 2017). For context, the study as a whole: In an earlier analysis of some 550 of the donors, approximately 300 Gb of sequence data and some 100 million unique TCR beta sequences from about 180 million T cells were reported. An early release that covered roughly 600 HLA-typed donors contained approximately 300 gigabases of sequencing data and tens of millions of unique TCR sequences. The genetic ancestry cluster associated with self-reported Caucasian donors included about four fifths of the approximately 400 genotyped donors. The study aimed to test whether cataloging public T cell receptors could reveal signatures of past pathogen exposure. The study profiled the T cell repertoires of some 610 subjects by immunosequencing and related them to cytomegalovirus serostatus. In addition to the first cohort of 650 to 750 subjects, a separate validation cohort of 120 different subjects was used. To predict cytomegalovirus infection status, the study combined high-throughput TCR immunosequencing, statistical association of individual TCRs with disease status, and machine learning. In a later analysis, previously published TCR beta repertoires from 500 to 750 donors were re-analyzed and high-resolution HLA genotyping was added so that TCR occurrence patterns could be studied. In the later analysis, no new phenotypic data were used to find candidate immune exposures; instead, reliance was placed on TCR beta sequences and their occurrence across donors. An earlier analysis of 587 of the donors used high-throughput TCR beta sequencing to judge whether each TCR beta V gene segment behaved as functional or pseudogenic. Donor age, sex, ethnicity and CMV serostatus were compiled together with the repertoire data. In a later genetic analysis, genome-wide SNP genotypes for 398 of the 666 donors were used, and that subset was treated as a discovery cohort. Every repertoire in the discovery cohort had been generated on one and the same sequencing platform. Class I and class II HLA loci were covered by the typing at four-digit resolution. Typing coverage varied by locus: roughly 629-640 donors for A, B, C, DRB1 and DQB1; under 550 for DQA1; more than 600 for DPA1; fewer than 480 for DPB1. Because of strong linkage in the cohort, four or five DR-DQ haplotypes were treated as single units for association and clustering. Across around 400 genotyped donors of the cohort, an average of about 200,000 unique TCR beta nucleotide sequences per donor were sequenced, and approximately 17% of those sequences were non-productive.

Overall results and qualifications from the work: A later analysis found that TCR association rates varied across HLA loci, with DRB1 alleles showing the most associated TCRs and HLA-C alleles the fewest. A later analysis reported that several top co-occurrence clusters appeared linked to parvovirus B19, influenza, CMV and Epstein-Barr virus. HLA typing was unavailable for some donors at each locus, so association tests used only the typed subset. Most CMV-associated TCR beta chains appeared to be HLA-restricted in a later analysis, and the HLA associations seemed to be driven largely by CMV exposure. Only TCR beta chains were sequenced in this cohort, and the absence of alpha or paired-chain data limited detectable features. A later genetic analysis associated a missense DCLRE1C variant with V-gene and J-gene trimming of TCR beta chains, and an independent cohort replicated the association. Correlated functional status among segregating V segments might reflect linkage disequilibrium, but an unknown experimental factor could not be ruled out. The classifier was reported to diagnose cytomegalovirus status with high specificity and sensitivity in both the original cohort and the validation cohort. A later genetic analysis reported fewer N-insertions in productive TCRs among donors in an Asian-associated ancestry cluster than the approximately 700-donor mean. CMV serostatus was the only immune exposure information available for the cohort. Most TCR sequences were seen in very few donors, while some public TCRs were found in many individuals. Roughly uniform sequencing depth across donors was assumed in presence/absence analyses, although this assumption may not hold. Assigning TCR associations to individual alleles was difficult when HLA alleles, especially DR and DQ, strongly co-occurred. In vitro tests confirmed that a few of the cytomegalovirus-associated TCR beta chains recognize cytomegalovirus antigens. In a later analysis, HLA-associated TCR beta chains showed more clonal expansion and lower generation probabilities than non-associated chains that were equally common. A further reported finding was that TCR beta sequences accurately predicted the HLA-A and HLA-B alleles for most subjects in the first cohort. In an earlier analysis of some 550 of the donors, most TCR beta V segments were observed in productive rearrangements about 87% or about 30% of the time, broadly matching IMGT annotations. At a false discovery rate of 0.05, a later analysis linked some 18,000 TCR beta sequences to specific HLA alleles. Because counts were too low, about 18 rarely observed V segments, including chromosome 9 orphons, were excluded from the earlier analysis of about 500 of the donors. A cluster of highly shared sequence variants was judged likely to represent a technical artifact of the sequencing pipeline. A total of around 150 TCR beta chains were listed by the study as associated with cytomegalovirus. The authors suggested that the approach could potentially be generalized to other disease states and immunological phenotypes. Because the 87-base-pair reads could not distinguish some IMGT-functional V segments, including TRBV6-2 and TRBV6-3, those segments were excluded.

The sample taken for sequencing was PBMCs. Here the chain combines TRBV5-4 and TRBJ2-3; the D segment could be TRBD1, given 6 matching bases. This receptor was obtained from a middle-aged woman in good health and CMV-seropositive. The bases read TGTGCCAGCAGCTTACAGGGAAGGGTTCAGGGAGATACGCAGTATTTT. This translates into CASSLQGRVQGDTQYF.